This T cell receptor beta chain appears in the sequencing data of a study of T cell responses to AZD1222 COVID-19 vaccine. General study results and limits: Repertoire sampling was restricted to post-peak T cell response timepoints. Spike as a whole was targeted by vaccine-associated CD4 TCRs, dominant at 160-218 and 743-854. White British donors predominated, females outnumbered males, and clonal diversity was possibly underestimated. Reports indicate that nearly half of spike-specific TCRs are directed at unmutated variant regions.

Of note for this clone: Its target is not known.

Method: immunoSEQ multiplex PCR; TCRdb's copy keeps in-frame clones and lacks some. Of 100,000 to 150,000 clones in the sample, over 90% are singletons; the top ten hold roughly 5.9%. CDR1 MNHEY and CDR2 SVGEGT come from the germline V gene. The V end lost 6 bases, the J end lost 0 bases, and 10 bases lay between the germline ends. The CDR3 has 14 residues. This sequence originates from an adult in good health. J is TRBJ2-3 and V is TRBV6-2 or TRBV6-3, with unresolved D. Specimen: peripheral blood, collected on day 0 of AZD1222 vaccination. DNA for the CDR3: TGTGCCAGCAGCCCTACCGCCAGCACAGATACGCAGTATTTT. Protein sequence: CASSPTASTDTQYF.